Below are 9 T cell receptor beta chains sequenced from a single sample in a study of beta chain features in type 1 diabetes. Whole-study findings and limits: There was a moderate but significant shortening of TCRB CDR3s in all four CD4+ subsets of Type 1 diabetes patients.

These receptors have no identified antigens. Investigators reverse transcribed all isolated RNA, so they sequenced expressed TCRB transcripts. Libraries were prepared by immunoSEQ multiplex PCR; TCRdb keeps only in-frame clonotypes and omits some of them. Here the sample spans roughly 150,000 clones, around 9.7% being singletons. The sequencing input was central memory CD4+ T cells from blood. The source is a woman in her twenties or thirties with type 1 diabetes.

This sequence joins TRBV7-3 and TRBJ2-1; unclear D gene. The V end lost 5 bases, the J end lost 10 bases, and 15 bases lay between the germline ends. This CDR3 contains 13 residues. Germline V lookup: CDR1 SGHTA, CDR2 FQGTGA. The CDR3 sequence is CASSKYPDGEQFF. The CDR3 DNA is TGTGCCAGCAGCAAATACCCTGACGGGGAGCAGTTCTTC. Using reference TRBV7-3 and TRBJ2-1 for the parts outside the CDR3, the full variable domain is GAGVSQTPSNKVTEKGKYVELRCDPISGHTALYWYRQSLGQGPEFLIYFQGTGAADDSGLPNDRFFAVRPEGSVSTLKIQRTERGDSAVYLCASSKYPDGEQFFGPGTRLTVL.

This clone was detected only a few times. The chain joins TRBV28 to TRBJ2-5; 10 nucleotides align to TRBD1. This CDR3 is 16 amino acids long. Germline CDR1 reads MDHEN; CDR2 reads SYDVKM. J lost 3 bases, V lost 3 bases, and 7 bases had no gene match. The CDR3 protein is CASSFSGGQGKETQYF. In DNA form, the CDR3 reads TGTGCCAGCAGTTTCTCGGGGGGACAGGGGAAAGAGACCCAGTACTTC.

This clone was recorded a few times. The chain is built from TRBV5-1 and TRBJ2-5; TRBD1 aligns across 10 bases. This CDR3 is built from 15 residues. The V gene's germline CDR1 is SGHRS and CDR2 YFSETQ. Trimming removed 5 bases from V and 5 bases from J; junction bases left unmatched: 9. CDR3 protein: CASRRGTGVDETQYF. The CDR3 nucleotides read TGCGCCAGCAGGAGGGGGACAGGGGTCGATGAGACCCAGTACTTC.

The rearrangement joins TRBV19 to TRBJ1-5; D might be TRBD1 (5 bases). V dropped 6 bases and J dropped 2 bases, with 14 bases sitting between them. CDR3 length: 15 amino acids. Germline-derived CDR1 and CDR2 are LNHDA and SQIVND (reference sequence). CDR3 amino acids: CASRAREFGNQPQHF. The CDR3 nucleotides are TGTGCCAGTAGGGCCAGGGAATTTGGCAATCAGCCCCAGCATTTT.

The rearrangement uses TRBV11-2 and TRBJ2-7, with 7 bases aligning to TRBD1. V dropped 1 base and J dropped 3; count of bases not matched to a gene: 6. CDR3 length: 15 residues. Germline values: CDR1 SGHAT, CDR2 FQNNGV. The CDR3 bases are TGTGCCAGCAGCTTAGTTCCCGGGACAGACTACGAGCAGTACTTC. Translating it yields CASSLVPGTDYEQYF. Full variable domain (outside the CDR3, taken from reference TRBV11-2 and TRBJ2-7): EAGVAQSPRYKIIEKRQSVAFWCNPISGHATLYWYQQILGQGPKLLIQFQNNGVVDDSQLPKDRFSAERLKGVDSTLKIQPAKLEDSAVYLCASSLVPGTDYEQYFGPGTRLTVT.

A few counts support this clone. V is TRBV11-2 and J is TRBJ2-1, with 9 bases fitting TRBD2. CDR1 is SGHAT and CDR2 is FQNNGV in the germline V gene. J lost 3 bases, V lost 5 bases, and 5 bases had no gene match. This CDR3 region has 15 residues. The CDR3 DNA reads TGTGCCAGCAGCGAGACTAGCGGAGTCTACAATGAGCAGTTCTTC. Protein product: CASSETSGVYNEQFF. Filled out from reference TRBV11-2 and TRBJ2-1, the complete variable domain reads EAGVAQSPRYKIIEKRQSVAFWCNPISGHATLYWYQQILGQGPKLLIQFQNNGVVDDSQLPKDRFSAERLKGVDSTLKIQPAKLEDSAVYLCASSETSGVYNEQFFGPGTRLTVL.

This sequence joins TRBV4-1 and TRBJ2-1, with 10 bases aligning to TRBD1. V shed 3 bases, J shed 4 bases, and the junction held 6 bases outside the gene matches. CDR1 and CDR2 (germline): MGHRA, YSYEKL. The CDR3 runs to 16 residues. This CDR3 reads CASSQGDRGGYNEQFF. For the CDR3, the DNA is TGCGCCAGCAGCCAGGGGGACAGGGGCGGATACAATGAGCAGTTCTTC.

The chain is built from TRBV29-1 and TRBJ1-1; 7 nucleotides match TRBD1. The CDR3 extends over 14 amino acids. The V gene's germline CDR1 is SQVTM and CDR2 ANQGSEA. Trimming cost V 5 bases and J 5 bases; bases outside gene matches: 11. CDR3 DNA sequence: TGCAGCGTTTCGAGAGGGGGCGCGGGGACTGAAGCTTTCTTT. Translating gives CSVSRGGAGTEAFF.

In its sample, this clone was seen a few times. The gene calls are TRBV4-2 and TRBJ2-3, with 12 nucleotides matching TRBD2. V lost 4 bases, J lost 2 bases, and 13 bases stayed unmatched. Looked up from germline, CDR1 is LGHNA and CDR2 is YNFKEQ. The CDR3 has 19 amino acids. The CDR3 DNA follows: TGTGCCAGCAGCCTCGGGACTAGCGGGCGCCCCCTTAACACAGATACGCAGTATTTT. Protein product: CASSLGTSGRPLNTDTQYF.